These 30 T cell receptor beta chains were all obtained from the same sample, sequenced in a study of patients and donors after allogeneic stem cell transplantation. TCRdb reprocessed the RT-PCR reads with MiXCR, giving one entry per CDR3 protein. Among 410,000 or so distinct CDR3 sequences listed, roughly 17% were seen once. Material for sequencing was blood, either unsorted or a sorted T cell fraction (not recorded which). The receptor set was obtained from a human donor who was either an allogeneic HSCT recipient or a stem cell or donor lymphocyte infusion donor (not recorded which). It is not recorded whose cells these are; they may come from a transplant donor.

The table lists this clonotype with a few counts. This sequence joins TRBV5-7 and TRBJ1-1; D gene unclear. Being an ORF, TRBV5-7 has a function that is uncertain. CDR3 size: 16 residues. Trimming cost V 0 bases and J 5 bases, with 17 bases left between them. In nucleotides, the CDR3 is TGTGCCAGCAGCTTGGTCTCACGGAGCGAGAAAACTGAAGCTTTCTTT. It codes for CASSLVSRSEKTEAFF.

This clonotype was recorded a few times. The rearrangement joins TRBV4-3 to TRBJ2-3; 10 positions agree with TRBD2. This CDR3 is built from 15 residues. The germline V gene has CDR1 LGHNA and CDR2 YSLEER. Trimming cost V 1 base and J 4 bases; bases outside gene matches: 2. The CDR3 region is CASSQGTSGADTQYF. The CDR3 DNA reads TGCGCCAGCAGCCAAGGGACTAGCGGCGCAGATACGCAGTATTTT.

Many counts were recorded for this clonotype. The junction does not match germline at one end; this may be a read error. The rearrangement links TRBV6-2 or TRBV6-3 to TRBJ2-2; D not certain. CDR3 length: 14 amino acids. CDR1 and CDR2 (germline): MNHEY, SVGEGT. CDR3 sequence reads: CASSYFRNPGELFF. In DNA, the CDR3 is TGTGCCAGCAGTTACTTTAGGAACCCCGGGGAGCTGTTTTTT.

This clonotype was picked up many times. The genes are TRBV12-3 or TRBV12-4 and TRBJ2-5; the D is unclear. V was cut by 0 bases and J by 7 bases, with 12 bases left in between. There are 14 residues in the CDR3. For the CDR3, the DNA is TGTGCCAGCAGTTTAGCGCGCACAACTGGGACCCAGTACTTC. Translating it yields CASSLARTTGTQYF.

The chain is built from TRBV7-3 and TRBJ2-1, with D perhaps matching TRBD2 (6 bases). Germline CDR1 is SGHTA and CDR2 is FQGTGA. The CDR3 loop spans 18 amino acids. Trimming took off 6 bases at V and 0 bases at J, with 21 bases between the two ends. CDR3 DNA sequence: TGTGCCAGCAGTTCACCCATTCGGGGGTCCAGCTCCTACAATGAGCAGTTCTTC. This encodes CASSSPIRGSSSYNEQFF. Drawing the rest from reference TRBV7-3 and TRBJ2-1, the complete variable domain is GAGVSQTPSNKVTEKGKYVELRCDPISGHTALYWYRQSLGQGPEFLIYFQGTGAADDSGLPNDRFFAVRPEGSVSTLKIQRTERGDSAVYLCASSSPIRGSSSYNEQFFGPGTRLTVL.

This clonotype was found a few times. In nucleotides, the CDR3 is TGCAGTGCTAGAGACCCCAGGCTAGCGATAGATACGCAGTATTTT. The encoded protein is CSARDPRLAIDTQYF. The genes are TRBV20-1 and TRBJ2-3; tentatively, D is TRBD2 (6 bases). This CDR3 contains 15 residues. Deletions cut 0 bases from V and 5 bases from J, with 15 bases between. Germline CDR1 reads DFQATT; CDR2 reads SNEGSKA (reference sequence).

The J gene is TRBJ2-3, the V gene TRBV24-1; a possible D gene is TRBD1 (5 bases). The CDR3 has 14 residues. The germline V and J ends were trimmed by 3 bases and 2 bases, with 8 bases remaining between them. Germline CDR1 and CDR2: KGHDR and SFDVKD. The CDR3 loop reads CATSDPTVTDTQYF. The CDR3 nucleotides are TGTGCCACCAGTGATCCGACAGTCACAGATACGCAGTATTTT.

The chain uses TRBV7-6 and TRBJ2-3, with a weak D call TRBD1 (6 bases). CDR3 length equals 16 residues. V gave up 2 bases and J gave up 5 bases, with 17 bases separating them. CDR1 and CDR2 (germline): SGHVS, FNYEAQ. CDR3 sequence reads: CASSLSNRERLDTQYF. CDR3 nucleotides: TGTGCCAGCAGCTTATCGAACAGGGAAAGGTTAGATACGCAGTATTTT.

This clonotype was seen a few times. The chain carries TRBV7-9 and TRBJ1-3; 7 bases are a match to TRBD1. The trim removed 3 bases at V and 2 bases at J, leaving 1 base unmatched. CDR1 is SEHNR, CDR2 FQNEAQ, per germline (reference sequence). The length of the CDR3 is 14 residues. Here the CDR3 DNA reads TGTGCCAGCAGCTTCAGGGGGACTGGAAACACCATATATTTT. Residues: CASSFRGTGNTIYF.

V and J are TRBV5-1 and TRBJ1-2; maybe TRBD1 (6 bases). V was cut by 0 bases and J by 5 bases, with 11 bases left in between. The germline gives CDR1 SGHRS, CDR2 YFSETQ. CDR3 length: 14 residues. CDR3 amino acids: CASSLAQGSYGYTF. The CDR3 nucleotides are TGCGCCAGCAGCTTGGCTCAGGGGAGTTATGGCTACACCTTC.

J is TRBJ2-3 and V is TRBV5-1, with 7 positions matching TRBD2. In germline, CDR1 is SGHRS, CDR2 YFSETQ. CDR3 length: 15 residues. The junction had 5 bases not matched to a gene; V was cut back by 0 bases and J by 4 bases. The DNA of the CDR3 is TGCGCCAGCAGCTTGGCCGGGGGGTGGCCAGATACGCAGTATTTT. It translates to CASSLAGGWPDTQYF.

The chain carries TRBV7-9 and TRBJ2-2; possible D gene TRBD1, 5 bases. Per the germline V gene, CDR1 is SEHNR and CDR2 is FQNEAQ (reference sequence). This CDR3 is built from 16 residues. The V end was cut by 2 bases, the J end by 6 bases, with 16 bases between. The CDR3 sequence is CASSLYPSQGAGELFF. In DNA, the CDR3 is TGTGCCAGCAGCTTATACCCGAGTCAGGGTGCCGGGGAGCTGTTTTTT.

This clonotype was seen once. This chain joins TRBV6-2 or TRBV6-3 and TRBJ2-7, with D possibly TRBD2 on 5 matching bases. V was trimmed by 7 bases and J by 2 bases, leaving 18 bases between them. This CDR3 is 15 amino acids long. Germline loops: CDR1 MNHEY, CDR2 SVGEGT. This chain's CDR3 is CASTITKRHTYEQYF. In nucleotides, the CDR3 is TGTGCCAGCACAATTACTAAGCGGCATACCTACGAGCAGTACTTC.

This clonotype was recorded at least ten times. V is TRBV7-9 and J is TRBJ1-6; weak D call: TRBD1 (5 bases). Germline CDR1 is SEHNR and CDR2 is FQNEAQ (reference sequence). V lost 1 base and J lost 6, with 7 bases in between. The CDR3 is 14 residues long. Here the CDR3 reads CASSLGGPNSPLHF. The CDR3 bases are TGTGCCAGCAGCTTAGGGGGACCTAATTCACCCCTCCACTTT.

Many counts were recorded for this clonotype. The chain joins TRBV4-1 to TRBJ1-4; unclear D gene. The germline gives CDR1 MGHRA, CDR2 YSYEKL. Trimming removed 0 bases from V and 4 bases from J, with 9 bases in between. This CDR3 is built from 15 residues. CDR3: CASSQDWRVNEKLFF. The CDR3 DNA reads as TGCGCCAGCAGCCAAGATTGGCGAGTTAATGAAAAACTGTTTTTT.

CDR3 sequence: CSVPDSGNTIYF. CDR3 nucleotides: TGCAGCGTACCGGACTCTGGAAACACCATATATTTT. V is TRBV29-1 and J is TRBJ1-3; D is undetermined. CDR3 length: 12 amino acids. Trimming pared 6 bases from V and 0 bases from J, leaving 6 bases between. The germline V gene has CDR1 SQVTM and CDR2 ANQGSEA. The full variable domain, rest sourced from reference TRBV29-1 and TRBJ1-3, is SAVISQKPSRDICQRGTSLTIQCQVDSQVTMMFWYRQQPGQSLTLIATANQGSEATYESGFVIDKFPISRPNLTFSTLTVSNMSPEDSSIYLCSVPDSGNTIYFGEGSWLTVV.

A few counts support this clonotype. V is TRBV29-1 and J is TRBJ1-2; D is ambiguous. Trimming shortened V by 6 bases and J by 2 bases, and 13 bases separated the two germline ends. CDR1 and CDR2 (germline): SQVTM, ANQGSEA. This CDR3 has 13 amino acids. For the CDR3, the DNA is TGCAGCGTCGGCCGGGAGGCCAACTATGGCTACACCTTC. Translation: CSVGREANYGYTF.

This clonotype was seen a few times. The chain is built from TRBV15 and TRBJ1-4, with unresolved D. Germline-derived CDR1 and CDR2 are LNHNV and YYDKDF (reference sequence). V lost 8 bases and J lost 5, with 9 bases in between. CDR3 length: 12 amino acids. In nucleotides, the CDR3 is TGTGCCACCGAGGCTCCAAATGAAAAACTGTTTTTT. Its translation: CATEAPNEKLFF.

The chain links TRBV12-3 or TRBV12-4 to TRBJ1-1; D gene uncertain. V gave up 5 bases and J gave up 1 base, with 8 bases separating them. This CDR3 spans 13 amino acids. CDR3 sequence: CASSTRQNTEAFF. CDR3 coding DNA: TGTGCCAGCAGTACGAGACAGAACACTGAAGCTTTCTTT.

This clonotype was picked up a small number of times. The CDR3 sequence is CASSGRVGYTF. CDR3 bases: TGCGCCAGCAGCGGCAGGGTTGGCTACACCTTC. V is TRBV5-1 and J is TRBJ1-2; perhaps TRBD1 as D (5 bases). The CDR3 consists of 11 residues. The V end lost 4 bases, the J end lost 7 bases, and 8 bases lay between the germline ends. In germline, CDR1 is SGHRS, CDR2 YFSETQ.

This chain links TRBV10-3 with TRBJ2-1, with a tentative D call TRBD1 (6 bases). Looked up from germline, CDR1 is ENHRY and CDR2 is SYGVKD. There are 14 residues in the CDR3. The V end lost 10 bases, the J end lost 1 base, and 14 bases lay between the germline ends. This CDR3 reads CATSNRDSYNEQFF. The CDR3 nucleotides read TGTGCCACGAGCAACAGGGATTCCTACAATGAGCAGTTCTTC.

This clonotype was recorded many times. V and J are TRBV4-1 and TRBJ1-2, with D hard to call. Trimming removed 0 bases at V and 2 bases at J, with 10 bases between. Germline V gene lookup returns CDR1 MGHRA and CDR2 YSYEKL. This CDR3 spans 15 amino acids. This CDR3 reads CASSQESPRNYGYTF. CDR3 nucleotides: TGCGCCAGCAGCCAAGAAAGTCCGCGGAACTATGGCTACACCTTC.

This clonotype was counted at least ten times. The V and J genes are TRBV27 and TRBJ2-1, with 8 positions matching TRBD1. With V trimmed by 4 bases and J by 4 bases, 12 bases remained unmatched. The CDR3 extends over 17 amino acids. Germline V gives CDR1 MNHEY, CDR2 SMNVEV (reference sequence). CDR3 residues: CASSSRPMGQVYNEQFF. The CDR3 coding sequence is TGTGCCAGCAGTTCTCGCCCCATGGGACAGGTATACAATGAGCAGTTCTTC.

The chain is built from TRBV20-1 and TRBJ2-1, with D possibly matching TRBD1 (6 bases). The CDR3 spans 16 residues. Trimming pared 0 bases from V and 3 bases from J, leaving 15 bases between. Germline CDR1 is DFQATT and CDR2 is SNEGSKA (reference sequence). CDR3 sequence reads: CSAREASTGNYNEQFF. The CDR3 DNA reads as TGCAGTGCTAGAGAGGCCTCGACAGGTAACTACAATGAGCAGTTCTTC.

In its sample, this clonotype was seen many times. The chain recombines TRBV4-1 with TRBJ2-3; D might be TRBD2 (6 bases). Trimming pared 2 bases from V and 8 bases from J, leaving 11 bases between. The CDR3 contains 13 residues. Germline values: CDR1 MGHRA, CDR2 YSYEKL. This CDR3 reads CASSQPAGRTQYF. CDR3 in DNA: TGCGCCAGCAGCCAACCAGCGGGCCGTACGCAGTATTTT.

The rearrangement joins TRBV20-1 to TRBJ2-2, with D hard to call. The CDR3 is 14 amino acids. Germline values: CDR1 DFQATT, CDR2 SNEGSKA (reference sequence). Between the trimmed V and J ends, which lost 3 bases and 3 bases, there was a span of 11 bases. CDR3 nucleotides: TGCAGTGCTAGCGTCAGAAAAGACACCGGGGAGCTGTTTTTT. This sequence encodes CSASVRKDTGELFF.

About this clonotype: This may come from a read error, since a much larger clone is one base off. The V and J genes are TRBV12-3 or TRBV12-4 and TRBJ2-7, with 7 bases identical to TRBD2. Trimming removed 3 bases from V and 4 bases from J; junction bases left unmatched: 12. The CDR3 covers 16 residues. The CDR3 nucleotides read TGTGCCAGCAGTTTTTCGGGGACTACCGGGGTTTACGAGCAGTACTTC. Its protein is CASSFSGTTGVYEQYF.

This clonotype was detected a few times. The rearrangement links TRBV5-6 to TRBJ1-1, with no clear D. Germline V CDR1 and CDR2: SGHDT, YYEEEE. This CDR3 has 11 residues. Trimming removed 0 bases at V and 7 bases at J, with 4 bases between. CDR3 region: CASSLALEAFF. The CDR3 DNA reads TGTGCCAGCAGCTTGGCACTTGAAGCTTTCTTT.

This clonotype was found a few times. The chain links TRBV20-1 to TRBJ1-1; 7 nucleotides align to TRBD1. The CDR3 length is 15 residues. The ends lost 3 bases at V and 2 bases at J; junction bases unmatched: 9. Germline CDR1 reads DFQATT; CDR2 reads SNEGSKA (reference sequence). This CDR3 reads CSASPGTAKNTEAFF. The CDR3, as DNA: TGCAGTGCTAGTCCCGGGACAGCCAAAAACACTGAAGCTTTCTTT.

CDR3 protein: CASSPDRGTRQPQHF. The DNA for the CDR3 is TGTGCCAGCAGCCCCGACAGGGGGACTCGTCAGCCCCAGCATTTT. The chain joins TRBV12-3 or TRBV12-4 to TRBJ1-5; TRBD1 matches 9 bases. The trim removed 6 bases at V and 6 bases at J, leaving 9 bases unmatched. The CDR3 covers 15 residues.